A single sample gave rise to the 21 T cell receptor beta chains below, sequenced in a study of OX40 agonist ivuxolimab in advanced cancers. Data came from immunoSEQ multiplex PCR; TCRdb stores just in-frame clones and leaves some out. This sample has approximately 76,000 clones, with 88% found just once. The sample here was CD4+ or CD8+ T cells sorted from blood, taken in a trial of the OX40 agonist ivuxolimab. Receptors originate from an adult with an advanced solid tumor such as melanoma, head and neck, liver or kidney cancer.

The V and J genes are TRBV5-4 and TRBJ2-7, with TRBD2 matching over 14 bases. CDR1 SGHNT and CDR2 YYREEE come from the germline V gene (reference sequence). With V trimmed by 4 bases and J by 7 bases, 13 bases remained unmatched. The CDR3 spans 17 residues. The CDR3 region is CASSPRRGTSGSEEQYF. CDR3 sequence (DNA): TGTGCCAGCAGCCCCCGACGGGGGACTAGCGGGAGTGAAGAGCAGTACTTC.

The CDR3 reads CASSLQEAHSGNTIYF. Written as DNA, the CDR3 is TGCGCCAGCAGCCTCCAGGAGGCCCACTCTGGAAACACCATATATTTT. J is TRBJ1-3 and V is TRBV5-1; D is undetermined. Trimming cost V 4 bases and J 0 bases, with 14 bases left between them. Germline-derived CDR1 and CDR2 are SGHRS and YFSETQ. The CDR3 length is 16 residues.

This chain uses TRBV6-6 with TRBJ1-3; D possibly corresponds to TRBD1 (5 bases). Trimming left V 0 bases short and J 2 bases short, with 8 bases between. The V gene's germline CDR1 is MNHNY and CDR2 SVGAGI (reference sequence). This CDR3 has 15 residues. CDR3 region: CASSYSTGAGNTIYF. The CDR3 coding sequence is TGTGCCAGCAGTTACTCGACGGGGGCTGGAAACACCATATATTTT.

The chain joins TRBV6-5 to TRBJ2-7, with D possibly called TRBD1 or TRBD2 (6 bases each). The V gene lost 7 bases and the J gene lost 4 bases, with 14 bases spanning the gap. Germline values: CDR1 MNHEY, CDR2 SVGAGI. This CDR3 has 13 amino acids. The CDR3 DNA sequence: TGTGCCAGCACAGAAACAGGGAGGTACGAGCAGTACTTC. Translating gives CASTETGRYEQYF.

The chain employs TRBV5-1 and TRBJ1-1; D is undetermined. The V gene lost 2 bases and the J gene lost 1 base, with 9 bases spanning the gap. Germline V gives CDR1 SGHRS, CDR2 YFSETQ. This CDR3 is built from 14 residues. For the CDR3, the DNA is TGCGCCAGCAGCTTTTGGGCCGGGAACACTGAAGCTTTCTTT. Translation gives CASSFWAGNTEAFF.

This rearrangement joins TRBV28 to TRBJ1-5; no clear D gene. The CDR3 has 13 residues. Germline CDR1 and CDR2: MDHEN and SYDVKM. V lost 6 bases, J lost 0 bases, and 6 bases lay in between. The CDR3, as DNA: TGTGCCAGCAGGTCCCATAGCAATCAGCCCCAGCATTTT. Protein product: CASRSHSNQPQHF.

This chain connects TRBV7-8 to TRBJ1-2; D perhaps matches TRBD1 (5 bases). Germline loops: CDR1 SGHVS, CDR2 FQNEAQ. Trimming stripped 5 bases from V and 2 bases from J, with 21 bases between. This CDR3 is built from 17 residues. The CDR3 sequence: CASSLGGGGGENYGYTF. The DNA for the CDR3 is TGTGCCAGCAGCCTCGGAGGAGGCGGGGGAGAGAACTATGGCTACACCTTC. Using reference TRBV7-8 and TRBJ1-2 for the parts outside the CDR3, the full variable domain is GAGVSQSPRYKVAKRGQDVALRCDPISGHVSLFWYQQALGQGPEFLTYFQNEAQLDKSGLPSDRFFAERPEGSVSTLKIQRTQQEDSAVYLCASSLGGGGGENYGYTFGSGTRLTVV.

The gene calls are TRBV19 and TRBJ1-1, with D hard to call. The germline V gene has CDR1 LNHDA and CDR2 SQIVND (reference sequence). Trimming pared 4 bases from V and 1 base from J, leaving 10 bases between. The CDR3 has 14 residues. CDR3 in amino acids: CASSRATENTEAFF. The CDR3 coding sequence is TGTGCCAGTAGTAGGGCGACGGAGAACACTGAAGCTTTCTTT.

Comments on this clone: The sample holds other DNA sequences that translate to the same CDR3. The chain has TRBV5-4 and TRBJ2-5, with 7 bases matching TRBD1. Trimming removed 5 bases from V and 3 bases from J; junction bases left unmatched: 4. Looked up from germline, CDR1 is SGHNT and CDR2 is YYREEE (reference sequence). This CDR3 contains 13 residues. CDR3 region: CASREGTEETQYF. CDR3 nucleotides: TGTGCCAGCAGGGAAGGGACAGAAGAGACCCAGTACTTC. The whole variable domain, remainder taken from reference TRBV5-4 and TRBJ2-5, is ETGVTQSPTHLIKTRGQQVTLRCSSQSGHNTVSWYQQALGQGPQFIFQYYREEENGRGNFPPRFSGLQFPNYSSELNVNALELDDSALYLCASREGTEETQYFGPGTRLLVL.

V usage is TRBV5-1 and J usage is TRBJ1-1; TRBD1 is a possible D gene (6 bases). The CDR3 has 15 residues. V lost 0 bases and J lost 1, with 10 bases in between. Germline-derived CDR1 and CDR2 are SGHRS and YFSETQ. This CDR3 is CASSLEGQQNTEAFF. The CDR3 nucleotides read TGCGCCAGCAGCTTGGAGGGACAACAGAACACTGAAGCTTTCTTT.

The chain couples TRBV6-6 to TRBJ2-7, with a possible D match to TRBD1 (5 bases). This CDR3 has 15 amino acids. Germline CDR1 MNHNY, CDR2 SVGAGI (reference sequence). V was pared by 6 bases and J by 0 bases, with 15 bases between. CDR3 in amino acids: CASRGQGIPSYEQYF. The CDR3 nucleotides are TGTGCCAGCAGGGGGCAGGGAATTCCCTCCTACGAGCAGTACTTC.

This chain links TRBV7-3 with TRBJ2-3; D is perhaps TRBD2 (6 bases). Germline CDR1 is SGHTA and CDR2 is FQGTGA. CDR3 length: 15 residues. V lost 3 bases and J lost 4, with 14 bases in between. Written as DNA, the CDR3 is TGTGCCAGCAGCTTCGGGAGTAGAGAGGCAGATACGCAGTATTTT. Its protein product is CASSFGSREADTQYF.

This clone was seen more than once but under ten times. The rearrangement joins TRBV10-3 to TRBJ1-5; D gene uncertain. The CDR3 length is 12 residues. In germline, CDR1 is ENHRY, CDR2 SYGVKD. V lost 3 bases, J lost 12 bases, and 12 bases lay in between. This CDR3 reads CAISDDHNVQHF. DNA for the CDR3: TGTGCCATCAGTGACGATCACAACGTCCAGCATTTT.

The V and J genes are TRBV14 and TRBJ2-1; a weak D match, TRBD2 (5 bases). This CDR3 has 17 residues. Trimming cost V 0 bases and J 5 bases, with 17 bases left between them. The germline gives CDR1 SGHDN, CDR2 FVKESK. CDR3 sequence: CASSQDRGWQFDNEQFF. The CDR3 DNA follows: TGTGCCAGCAGCCAAGATCGGGGTTGGCAGTTTGACAATGAGCAGTTCTTC.

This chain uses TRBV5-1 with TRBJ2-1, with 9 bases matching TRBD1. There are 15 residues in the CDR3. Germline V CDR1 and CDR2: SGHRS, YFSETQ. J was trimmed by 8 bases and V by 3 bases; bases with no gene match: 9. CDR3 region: CASSWGQGGPDEQFF. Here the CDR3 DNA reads TGCGCCAGCAGCTGGGGACAGGGAGGTCCGGATGAGCAGTTCTTC.

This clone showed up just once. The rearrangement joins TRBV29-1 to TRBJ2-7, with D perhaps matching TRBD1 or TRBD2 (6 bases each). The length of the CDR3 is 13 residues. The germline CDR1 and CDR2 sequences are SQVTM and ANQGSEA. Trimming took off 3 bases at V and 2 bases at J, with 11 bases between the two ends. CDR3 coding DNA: TGCAGCGTTGAGTTCGGGGGCCCCTACGAGCAGTACTTC. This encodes CSVEFGGPYEQYF.

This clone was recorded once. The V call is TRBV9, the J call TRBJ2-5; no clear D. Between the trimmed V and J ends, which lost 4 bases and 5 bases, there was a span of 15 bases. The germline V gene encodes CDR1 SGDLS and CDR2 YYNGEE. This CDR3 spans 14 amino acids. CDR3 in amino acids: CASSLRPAGETQYF. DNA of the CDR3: TGTGCCAGCAGCCTCCGGCCCGCCGGGGAGACCCAGTACTTC.

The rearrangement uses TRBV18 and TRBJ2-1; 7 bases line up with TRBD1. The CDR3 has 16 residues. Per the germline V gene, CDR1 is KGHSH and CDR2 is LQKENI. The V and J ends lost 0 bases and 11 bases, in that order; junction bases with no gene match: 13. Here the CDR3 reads CASSPPGQNTMSKQFF. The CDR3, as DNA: TGTGCCAGCTCACCACCGGGACAGAACACAATGAGTAAGCAGTTCTTC.

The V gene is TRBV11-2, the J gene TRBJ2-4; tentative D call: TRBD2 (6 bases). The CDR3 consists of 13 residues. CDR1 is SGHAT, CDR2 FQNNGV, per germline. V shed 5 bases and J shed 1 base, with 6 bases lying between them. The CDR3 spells CASSGGAKNIQYF. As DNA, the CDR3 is TGTGCCAGCAGCGGGGGGGCCAAAAACATTCAGTACTTC.

CDR3 in amino acids: CAWSGGGPHTQYF. Written as DNA, the CDR3 is TGTGCCTGGAGTGGGGGGGGGCCCCATACGCAGTATTTT. This sequence joins TRBV30 and TRBJ2-3; possible D gene TRBD2, 7 bases. V dropped 1 base and J dropped 7 bases, with 12 bases sitting between them. CDR1 is GTSNPN and CDR2 is SVGIG in the germline V gene (reference sequence). The CDR3 spans 13 residues.

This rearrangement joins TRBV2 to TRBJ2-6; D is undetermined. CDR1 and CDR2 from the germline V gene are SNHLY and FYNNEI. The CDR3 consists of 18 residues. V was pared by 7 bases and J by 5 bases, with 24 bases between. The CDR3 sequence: CASIGSITDTNRANVLTF. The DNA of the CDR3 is TGTGCCAGCATTGGCTCTATTACCGATACAAATCGGGCCAACGTCCTGACTTTC.